A selection of T cell receptor beta chains follows, all from one sample in a study of Graves' ophthalmopathy and Graves' hyperthyroidism. Each CDR3 protein is one row after TCRdb ran MiXCR on the multiplex PCR reads. The sample holds hundreds of thousands of distinct CDR3 sequences, 45% seen once. Specimen: peripheral blood. Every receptor here comes from an adult man with Graves' ophthalmopathy. Each CDR3 is given with its conserved first and last residue. Each record gives: D gene, clone size, V gene, J gene, CDR3 protein, CDR3 DNA. D genes are given only for firm matches. Not all rows give a size; the values are once, few, many and, for expanded clones, a class.

D gene: .
clone size: .
V gene: TRBV5-1
J gene: TRBJ1-6
CDR3 protein: CASSLGRPSYNSPLHF
CDR3 DNA: TGCGCCAGCAGCTTGGGACGGCCCTCCTATAATTCACCCCTCCACTTT

D gene: .
clone size: few
V gene: TRBV20-1
J gene: TRBJ2-7
CDR3 protein: CSAPQDYEQYF
CDR3 DNA: TGCAGTGCTCCGCAGGACTACGAGCAGTACTTC

D gene: .
clone size: few
V gene: TRBV10-3
J gene: TRBJ1-3
CDR3 protein: CAISDVGGRSGNTIYF
CDR3 DNA: TGTGCCATCAGTGATGTTGGGGGCCGATCTGGAAACACCATATATTTT

D gene: .
clone size: .
V gene: TRBV29-1
J gene: TRBJ2-7
CDR3 protein: CSATPDHYEQYF
CDR3 DNA: TGCAGCGCTACCCCGGACCACTACGAGCAGTACTTC

D gene: .
clone size: .
V gene: TRBV5-1
J gene: TRBJ1-1
CDR3 protein: CASSLAILGQAAALNTEAFF
CDR3 DNA: TGCGCCAGCAGCTTGGCGATTCTTGGCCAAGCGGCAGCGCTGAACACTGAAGCTTTCTTT

D gene: .
clone size: few
V gene: TRBV15
J gene: TRBJ1-5
CDR3 protein: CATSRDRREGVNQPQHF
CDR3 DNA: TGTGCCACCAGCAGAGATAGGCGGGAGGGGGTCAATCAGCCCCAGCATTTT

D gene: .
clone size: .
V gene: TRBV15
J gene: TRBJ2-6
CDR3 protein: CATSRGASGANVLTF
CDR3 DNA: TGTGCCACCAGCAGAGGTGCCTCTGGGGCCAACGTCCTGACTTTC

D gene: TRBD1
clone size: few
V gene: TRBV7-9
J gene: TRBJ2-7
CDR3 protein: CASSLVGTGGDEQYF
CDR3 DNA: TGTGCCAGCAGCTTAGTTGGGACAGGGGGCGACGAGCAGTACTTC

D gene: .
clone size: many
V gene: TRBV7-9
J gene: TRBJ1-5
CDR3 protein: CASTRGNQPQHF
CDR3 DNA: TGTGCCAGCACTCGGGGGAATCAGCCCCAGCATTTT

D gene: .
clone size: few
V gene: TRBV2
J gene: TRBJ2-7
CDR3 protein: CASSDHYEQYF
CDR3 DNA: TGTGCCAGCAGTGACCACTACGAGCAGTACTTC

D gene: TRBD1
clone size: once
V gene: TRBV20-1
J gene: TRBJ1-5
CDR3 protein: CSVVDPAYRGPQHF
CDR3 DNA: TGCAGTGTTGTCGACCCCGCCTACAGGGGGCCCCAGCATTTT

D gene: TRBD1
clone size: .
V gene: TRBV20-1
J gene: TRBJ1-5
CDR3 protein: CSARGDSLSNQPQHF
CDR3 DNA: TGCAGTGCTAGAGGGGACAGCCTGAGCAATCAGCCCCAGCATTTT

D gene: TRBD2
clone size: .
V gene: TRBV5-6
J gene: TRBJ2-7
CDR3 protein: CASRPDGTGTSGAPSYEQYF
CDR3 DNA: TGTGCCAGCAGGCCCGATGGGACAGGGACTAGCGGAGCACCCTCCTACGAGCAGTACTTC

D gene: TRBD1
clone size: .
V gene: TRBV20-1
J gene: TRBJ2-7
CDR3 protein: CSAPGQGAYEQYF
CDR3 DNA: TGCAGTGCCCCGGGACAGGGGGCATACGAGCAGTACTTC

D gene: TRBD1
clone size: .
V gene: TRBV10-3
J gene: TRBJ2-5
CDR3 protein: CASSVPGTGAETQYF
CDR3 DNA: TGTGCCAGCAGCGTTCCCGGGACAGGGGCAGAGACCCAGTACTTC

D gene: TRBD1
clone size: few
V gene: TRBV4-1
J gene: TRBJ2-7
CDR3 protein: CASSPTGADYEQYF
CDR3 DNA: TGCGCCAGCAGCCCGACAGGGGCTGACTACGAGCAGTACTTC

D gene: .
clone size: many
V gene: TRBV2
J gene: TRBJ1-2
CDR3 protein: CASSEGQMGGYTF
CDR3 DNA: TGTGCCAGCAGTGAAGGACAGATGGGCGGCTACACCTTC

D gene: TRBD2
clone size: .
V gene: TRBV5-1
J gene: TRBJ2-7
CDR3 protein: CASSPLAGDDEQYF
CDR3 DNA: TGCGCCAGCAGCCCTCTAGCGGGAGACGACGAGCAGTACTTC

D gene: TRBD1
clone size: once
V gene: TRBV29-1
J gene: TRBJ1-5
CDR3 protein: CIRTGERQPQHF
CDR3 DNA: TGCATTAGGACAGGGGAACGTCAGCCCCAGCATTTT

D gene: .
clone size: few
V gene: TRBV7-6
J gene: TRBJ1-5
CDR3 protein: CASSLLSGDQPQHF
CDR3 DNA: TGTGCCAGCAGCTTACTTTCAGGCGATCAGCCCCAGCATTTT

D gene: TRBD1
clone size: many
V gene: TRBV25-1
J gene: TRBJ2-6
CDR3 protein: CASSNRGWGANVLTF
CDR3 DNA: TGTGCCAGCAGTAACAGGGGTTGGGGGGCCAACGTCCTGACTTTC

D gene: .
clone size: .
V gene: TRBV11-1
J gene: TRBJ2-5
CDR3 protein: CASSLLGQIQETQYF
CDR3 DNA: TGCGCCAGCAGCTTATTGGGGCAGATCCAAGAGACCCAGTACTTC

D gene: .
clone size: few
V gene: TRBV6-5
J gene: TRBJ1-2
CDR3 protein: CASSYRGGTYGYTF
CDR3 DNA: TGTGCCAGCAGTTACAGGGGGGGAACCTATGGCTACACCTTC

D gene: TRBD1
clone size: .
V gene: TRBV11-3
J gene: TRBJ1-4
CDR3 protein: CASSLDPGTGDEKLFF
CDR3 DNA: TGTGCCAGCAGCTTAGATCCCGGGACAGGGGATGAAAAACTGTTTTTT

D gene: .
clone size: .
V gene: TRBV9
J gene: TRBJ1-4
CDR3 protein: CASGARTSQGEKLIF
CDR3 DNA: TGTGCCAGCGGCGCGCGGACTTCTCAAGGGGAAAAACTGATTTTT

D gene: .
clone size: few
V gene: TRBV24-1
J gene: TRBJ1-2
CDR3 protein: CASSYSRSTGYGYTF
CDR3 DNA: TGTGCCAGCAGTTACTCGAGATCTACAGGCTATGGCTACACCTTC

D gene: .
clone size: .
V gene: TRBV10-3
J gene: TRBJ2-3
CDR3 protein: CAMRGHSTDTQYF
CDR3 DNA: TGTGCCATGCGTGGACACTCCACAGATACGCAGTATTTT

D gene: .
clone size: .
V gene: TRBV6-5
J gene: TRBJ2-2
CDR3 protein: CASRVGLGYTGELFF
CDR3 DNA: TGTGCCAGCAGGGTCGGACTGGGCTACACCGGGGAGCTGTTTTTT

D gene: .
clone size: .
V gene: TRBV12-3/TRBV12-4
J gene: TRBJ2-2
CDR3 protein: CASTWGRGTGELFF
CDR3 DNA: TGTGCCAGCACATGGGGCAGGGGCACCGGGGAGCTGTTTTTT

D gene: TRBD1
clone size: few
V gene: TRBV29-1
J gene: TRBJ2-7
CDR3 protein: CSVETGGLVEQYF
CDR3 DNA: TGCAGCGTTGAGACAGGGGGCCTAGTGGAGCAGTACTTC

D gene: .
clone size: .
V gene: TRBV12-3/TRBV12-4
J gene: TRBJ2-7
CDR3 protein: CASRSTVSYEQYF
CDR3 DNA: TGTGCCAGCAGGTCGACAGTATCCTACGAGCAGTACTTC

D gene: .
clone size: .
V gene: TRBV2
J gene: TRBJ1-2
CDR3 protein: CASMIGSTGGNYGYTF
CDR3 DNA: TGTGCCAGCATGATTGGGTCGACAGGCGGAAACTATGGCTACACCTTC

D gene: .
clone size: few
V gene: TRBV7-6
J gene: TRBJ2-5
CDR3 protein: CASSQPGRREETQYF
CDR3 DNA: TGTGCCAGCAGCCAACCCGGACGGCGCGAGGAGACCCAGTACTTC

D gene: TRBD1
clone size: .
V gene: TRBV7-9
J gene: TRBJ2-6
CDR3 protein: CACSLQGAGANVLTF
CDR3 DNA: TGTGCCTGCAGTCTGCAGGGGGCTGGGGCCAACGTCCTGACTTTC

D gene: .
clone size: few
V gene: TRBV18
J gene: TRBJ2-7
CDR3 protein: CASSPQASSYEQYF
CDR3 DNA: TGTGCCAGCTCACCACAGGCGTCTTCCTACGAGCAGTACTTC

D gene: .
clone size: .
V gene: TRBV7-9
J gene: TRBJ1-1
CDR3 protein: CASSQGGPTEAFF
CDR3 DNA: TGTGCCAGCAGCCAAGGGGGGCCTACTGAAGCTTTCTTT

D gene: TRBD1
clone size: .
V gene: TRBV20-1
J gene: TRBJ1-2
CDR3 protein: CSARVEGQFNGYTF
CDR3 DNA: TGCAGTGCTAGAGTGGAGGGACAGTTCAATGGCTACACCTTC

D gene: .
clone size: few
V gene: TRBV10-3
J gene: TRBJ1-1
CDR3 protein: CASSYSTGTEAFF
CDR3 DNA: TGTGCCAGCAGTTACTCTACAGGCACTGAAGCTTTCTTT

D gene: .
clone size: .
V gene: TRBV13
J gene: TRBJ2-7
CDR3 protein: CASGYSYEQYF
CDR3 DNA: TGCGCCAGCGGATACTCCTACGAGCAGTACTTC

D gene: TRBD1
clone size: .
V gene: TRBV7-9
J gene: TRBJ1-3
CDR3 protein: CASSLPPGQGSGNTIYF
CDR3 DNA: TGTGCCAGCAGTTTACCACCGGGACAGGGCTCTGGAAACACCATATATTTT

D gene: .
clone size: few
V gene: TRBV12-3/TRBV12-4
J gene: TRBJ1-2
CDR3 protein: CASSPKGGPFYGYTF
CDR3 DNA: TGTGCCAGCAGTCCGAAGGGGGGTCCCTTTTATGGCTACACCTTC

D gene: .
clone size: few
V gene: TRBV7-2
J gene: TRBJ2-2
CDR3 protein: CASSSTNTGELFF
CDR3 DNA: TGTGCCAGCAGCTCGACGAACACCGGGGAGCTGTTTTTT

D gene: .
clone size: few
V gene: TRBV24-1
J gene: TRBJ2-6
CDR3 protein: CATSDPTGTGANVLTF
CDR3 DNA: TGTGCCACCAGTGACCCCACAGGGACTGGGGCCAACGTCCTGACTTTC

D gene: TRBD1
clone size: few
V gene: TRBV10-3
J gene: TRBJ1-5
CDR3 protein: CAISRTGGGNQPQHF
CDR3 DNA: TGTGCCATCAGCAGGACAGGGGGGGGCAATCAGCCCCAGCATTTT

D gene: .
clone size: .
V gene: TRBV7-9
J gene: TRBJ2-6
CDR3 protein: CASSLMNSGANVLTF
CDR3 DNA: TGTGCCAGCAGCTTAATGAACTCTGGGGCCAACGTCCTGACTTTC

D gene: TRBD2
clone size: once
V gene: TRBV6-4
J gene: TRBJ2-7
CDR3 protein: CASSDFWREDYEQYF
CDR3 DNA: TGTGCCAGCAGTGACTTCTGGCGGGAGGACTACGAGCAGTACTTC